This T cell receptor (beta chain) was observed in a study of early T cells in non-severe SARS-CoV-2 infection. One entry per CDR3 protein, called by TCRdb with MiXCR from the 5' RACE reads. The top ten clones hold 4% to 5% of a sample with about 64,000 distinct CDR3 sequences, less than 15% of them seen once. This clonotype was counted only a few times. The CDR3 is 12 amino acids. Trimming removed 3 bases at V and 1 base at J, with 7 bases between. Per the germline V gene, CDR1 is DFQATT and CDR2 is SNEGSKA (reference sequence). The specimen was whole blood. The sequence was collected from an adult who was a healthcare worker with PCR-confirmed SARS-CoV-2 infection or an uninfected control (not recorded which). The chain carries TRBV20-1 and TRBJ2-7; unclear D gene. DNA of the CDR3: TGCAGTGCTAGGTCACAGTCCTACGAGCAGTACTTC. This gives the protein CSARSQSYEQYF.